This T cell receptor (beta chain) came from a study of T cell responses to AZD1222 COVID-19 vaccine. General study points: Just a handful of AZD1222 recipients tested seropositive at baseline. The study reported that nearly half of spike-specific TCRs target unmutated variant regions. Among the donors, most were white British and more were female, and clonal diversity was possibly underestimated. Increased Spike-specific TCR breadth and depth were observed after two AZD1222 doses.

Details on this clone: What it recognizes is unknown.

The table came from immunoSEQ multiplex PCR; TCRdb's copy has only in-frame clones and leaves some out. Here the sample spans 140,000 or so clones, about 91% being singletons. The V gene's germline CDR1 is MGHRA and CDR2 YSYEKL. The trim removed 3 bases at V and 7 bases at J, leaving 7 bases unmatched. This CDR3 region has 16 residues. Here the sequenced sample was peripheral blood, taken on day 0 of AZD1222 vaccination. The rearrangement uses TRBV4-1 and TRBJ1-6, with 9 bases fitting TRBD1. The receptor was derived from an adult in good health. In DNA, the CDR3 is TGCGCCAGCAGCCAGCCTGGACAGGGGCGGAATTCACCCCTCCACTTT. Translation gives CASSQPGQGRNSPLHF.